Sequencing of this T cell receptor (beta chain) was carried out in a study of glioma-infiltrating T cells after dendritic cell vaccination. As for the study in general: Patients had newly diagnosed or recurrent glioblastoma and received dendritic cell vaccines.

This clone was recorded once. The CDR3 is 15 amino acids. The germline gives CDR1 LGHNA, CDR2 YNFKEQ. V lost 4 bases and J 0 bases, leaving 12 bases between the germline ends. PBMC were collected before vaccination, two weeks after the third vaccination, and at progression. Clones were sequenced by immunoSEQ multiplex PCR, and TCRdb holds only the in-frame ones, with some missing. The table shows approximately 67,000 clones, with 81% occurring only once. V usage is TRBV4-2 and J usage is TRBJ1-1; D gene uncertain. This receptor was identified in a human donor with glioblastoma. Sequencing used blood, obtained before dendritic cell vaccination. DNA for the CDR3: TGTGCCAGCAGCCCTGGTCCACTGGTGAACACTGAAGCTTTCTTT. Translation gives CASSPGPLVNTEAFF.